This entry is about one T cell receptor (beta chain). This sample was taken from a study of control samples from healthy donors and cancer patients. The CDR3 length is 15 residues. From germline, CDR1 is KGHSH and CDR2 LQKENI. The V gene lost 3 bases and the J gene lost 0 bases, with 9 bases spanning the gap. Repertoires were generated with immunoSEQ multiplex PCR, while TCRdb's copy carries only in-frame clones and drops some. Here the sample spans some 150,000 clones, roughly 94% being singletons. Source material: PBMCs. The chain uses TRBV18 and TRBJ1-5; D is perhaps TRBD1 (6 bases). The clonotype originates from a man aged 55-75 years with colorectal cancer. The CDR3 is CASSPGQSSNQPQHF. In nucleotides, the CDR3 is TGTGCCAGCTCACCCGGACAGAGTAGCAATCAGCCCCAGCATTTT.